Listed here is a single T cell receptor beta chain. The antigen remains unidentified. The sample comes from a study of cytomegalovirus exposure and HLA in healthy donors. Primers included in the PCR were 60 Vbeta and 13 Jbeta primers. Sequenced by immunoSEQ multiplex PCR; TCRdb stores in-frame clones only, minus some. Here the sample spans around 150,000 clones, about 80% being singletons. Study-wide findings and caveats: A later analysis appeared to link common viral pathogens to several of the most significant clusters. Across HLA loci, a later analysis found differing TCR association rates, with DRB1 most and HLA-C fewest.

The CDR3 has 14 residues. Germline V gene data show CDR1 as MGHRA and CDR2 as YSYEKL. After removal of 3 bases from V and 5 bases from J, the junction contained 6 bases not matched to a gene. This TCR was recovered from a young man in good health and CMV-seronegative. Input material: PBMCs. The rearrangement links TRBV4-1 to TRBJ1-2; 7 bases are a match to TRBD1. Here the CDR3 DNA reads TGCGCCAGCAGCCAGACAGGGTGGAGTTATGGCTACACCTTC. The encoded protein is CASSQTGWSYGYTF.